Following are 20 T cell receptor beta chains from one sample sequenced in a study of tumor-infiltrating lymphocytes in primary liver carcinoma. Both RNA and DNA were isolated together from roughly 20-30 mg of bulk tissue that had not been sorted. A constant-region primer served to make TCR beta cDNA from around 500 ng total RNA. Employing slightly modified ARM-PCR, three nested multiplex PCR rounds were run, and these gave rise to the TCR beta libraries. TRBV1-TRBV30 forward primers and a C-beta reverse primer were used in the first two PCR rounds, which each ran for 9 to 10 cycles. TCRdb ran MiXCR on the multiplex PCR reads and lists one entry per CDR3 protein. Among about 35,000 distinct CDR3 sequences listed, roughly 74% were seen once. The sample was liver tumor tissue from sampling region 4. Stated subset: tumor region T4, right-lateral pole. The receptors originated from a man in his forties or fifties with primary liver carcinoma and hepatitis B virus infection.

Regarding this clonotype: One end of the junction does not line up with germline, which may come from a read error. V gene TRBV28 combines with J gene TRBJ2-4; no clear D. The V gene's germline CDR1 is MDHEN and CDR2 SYDVKM. The CDR3 has 15 amino acids. As DNA, the CDR3 is TGTGACAACAGCCCTCCCGGGTTGGCCAGAAACATTCAGTATTTC. Translated, it gives CDNSPPGLARNIQYF. The full variable domain, in which reference TRBV28 and TRBJ2-4 provide the parts outside the CDR3, is DVKVTQSSRYLVKRTGEKVFLECVQDMDHENMFWYRQDPGLGLRLIYFSYDVKMKEKGDIPEGYSVSREKKERFSLILESASTNQTSMYLCDNSPPGLARNIQYFGAGTRLSVL.

This clonotype has a count of ten or more. The chain uses TRBV11-2 and TRBJ1-4; D is ambiguous. Germline V lookup: CDR1 SGHAT, CDR2 FQNNGV. The CDR3 extends over 16 amino acids. The V end lost 1 base, the J end lost 0 bases, and 9 bases lay between the germline ends. CDR3 loop: CASSLVQISTNEKLFF. CDR3 DNA sequence: TGTGCCAGCAGCTTAGTTCAGATCTCAACTAATGAAAAACTGTTTTTT.

The gene calls are TRBV6-2 or TRBV6-3 and TRBJ2-1; 11 positions agree with TRBD2. Unmatched junction bases numbered 9, after V lost 5 bases and J lost 15 bases. The CDR3 loop spans 13 amino acids. Germline CDR1 is MNHEY and CDR2 is SVGEGT. The CDR3 sequence is CASSTSGRTKRFF. In DNA, the CDR3 is TGTGCCAGCAGTACTAGCGGGAGAACTAAGCGGTTCTTC.

Comments on this clonotype: In this CDR3 the conserved last residue, phenylalanine or tryptophan, is missing, so a read error is likely. The limits of the CDR3 on the DNA are not certain, so only TCRdb's listed CDR3 is given. The chain links TRBV6-6 to TRBJ1-1; TRBD1, the table's D call, lacks a check against the DNA. Both ends counted, the CDR3 spans 13 residues. Germline-derived CDR1 and CDR2 are MNHNY and SVGAGI (reference sequence). CDR3 protein: CPSSYTGGTEASS.

Turning to this clonotype: The final CDR3 position lacks the conserved phenylalanine or tryptophan, pointing to a likely read error. The chain recombines TRBV6-2 or TRBV6-3 with TRBJ2-7; D ambiguous. V lost 2 bases and J lost 4, with 9 bases in between. CDR1 and CDR2 (germline): MNHEY, SVGEGT. There are 13 residues in the CDR3. In nucleotides, the CDR3 is TGTGCCAGCAGTTACGAGGTATCTTACGAGCAGTACCTC. This codes for CASSYEVSYEQYL.

The genes are TRBV5-1 and TRBJ1-2; unclear D gene. The CDR3 sequence is 13 residues long. Trimming left V 0 bases short and J 7 bases short, with 10 bases between. Germline CDR1 reads SGHRS; CDR2 reads YFSETQ. The CDR3 DNA reads TGCGCCAGCAGCTTGGAAGCAACCTGTGGCTACACCTTC. Amino acids: CASSLEATCGYTF. Full variable domain (outside the CDR3, taken from reference TRBV5-1 and TRBJ1-2): KAGVTQTPRYLIKTRGQQVTLSCSPISGHRSVSWYQQTPGQGLQFLFEYFSETQRNKGNFPGRFSGRQFSNSRSEMNVSTLELGDSALYLCASSLEATCGYTFGSGTRLTVV.

A few counts support this clonotype. No conserved phenylalanine or tryptophan ends this CDR3, so it is likely a read error. This sequence joins TRBV7-9 and TRBJ2-5; no firm D call. The germline gives CDR1 SEHNR, CDR2 FQNEAQ (reference sequence). The CDR3 is made up of 12 amino acids. In DNA form, the CDR3 reads TGTGCCGGCAGCCAGGAAGGGGAGACCCAGTACCTC. The encoded protein is CAGSQEGETQYL.

For this clonotype: The CDR3 does not end in the conserved phenylalanine or tryptophan, so this is likely a read error. The DNA is omitted, as the CDR3 cannot be located on it reliably, and the CDR3 follows TCRdb's listing. The rearrangement links TRBV6-6 to TRBJ2-7; the table's D gene call, TRBD1, was not cross checked with the DNA. Looked up from germline, CDR1 is MNHNY and CDR2 is SVGAGI (reference sequence). Counting both end residues, the CDR3 totals 15 amino acids. This CDR3 is CASIGYRDYSYEQYL.

This clonotype was found a few times. The CDR3 end shows no conserved phenylalanine or tryptophan, and so a read error is likely. V usage is TRBV5-5 and J usage is TRBJ2-1; D unclear. The CDR3 spans 15 residues. Germline lookup yields CDR1 SGHKS and CDR2 YYEKEE (reference sequence). Trimming left V 0 bases short and J 6 bases short, with 13 bases between. The CDR3 nucleotides read TGTGCCAGCAGCTTGGGTCCAGGTACGGTCAATGAGCAGTTCTCC. Amino acids: CASSLGPGTVNEQFS.

The chain employs TRBV9 and TRBJ1-1; D call uncertain. CDR1 is SGDLS, CDR2 YYNGEE, per germline. The CDR3 is 12 amino acids. V was pared by 5 bases and J by 2 bases, with 7 bases between. DNA of the CDR3: TGTGCCAGCAGGCCGGGAAACACTGAAGCTTTCTTT. Protein: CASRPGNTEAFF.

Of note for this clonotype: Lacking the conserved final phenylalanine or tryptophan, this CDR3 likely reflects a read error. The J gene is TRBJ2-5, the V gene TRBV5-1; TRBD2 matches at 7 bases. With 4 bases clipped from V and 3 bases from J, the junction kept 6 bases outside the gene matches. This CDR3 has 14 amino acids. Germline CDR1 reads SGHRS; CDR2 reads YFSETQ. This CDR3 is CASSLSLAEETQYL. For the CDR3, the DNA is TGCGCCAGCAGCCTGAGCCTAGCGGAAGAGACCCAGTACCTC.

About this clonotype itself: Likely a read error: the CDR3 ends without its conserved phenylalanine or tryptophan. CDR3 sequence (DNA): TGTGCCAGCAGTATGACAGGGGGCACCCAGCCCCAGCATCAT. Amino acid sequence: CASSMTGGTQPQHH. The chain recombines TRBV28 with TRBJ1-5; TRBD1 matches at 10 bases. V lost 5 bases to trimming and J lost 7 bases; unmatched junction nucleotides: 5. From germline, CDR1 is MDHEN and CDR2 SYDVKM. This CDR3 has 14 residues.

V and J are TRBV28 and TRBJ2-5; D is undetermined. CDR1 is MDHEN and CDR2 is SYDVKM in the germline V gene. The CDR3 has 15 amino acids. V lost 4 bases and J lost 7, with 19 bases in between. The CDR3 bases are TGTGCCAGCAGTTCCCCCAGGAGCAGTAAGGGGACCCAGTACTTC. Encoded protein: CASSSPRSSKGTQYF.

Ten or more counts support this clonotype. The chain is built from TRBV6-2 or TRBV6-3 and TRBJ2-2; D remains ambiguous. Germline CDR1 reads MNHEY; CDR2 reads SVGEGT. V gave up 6 bases and J gave up 3 bases, with 5 bases separating them. CDR3 length: 12 amino acids. The CDR3 protein is CASSSYTGELFF. The CDR3, as DNA: TGTGCCAGCAGCTCATACACCGGGGAGCTGTTTTTT.

Notes on this clonotype: Mismatch with germline at one junction end may stem from a read error. This rearrangement joins TRBV11-3 to TRBJ2-1; D remains ambiguous. Germline CDR1 is SGHNT and CDR2 is YENEEA. The CDR3 consists of 14 residues. The CDR3, as DNA: TGTGCCTGCAGCTTAGGCGCCTCGAACAATGAGCAGTCCTTC. Its translation: CACSLGASNNEQSF.

Remarks on this clonotype: One end of the junction varies from germline; a read error may be responsible. The rearrangement links TRBV29-1 to TRBJ1-2; TRBD1 aligns across 9 bases. The germline gives CDR1 SQVTM, CDR2 ANQGSEA. This CDR3 has 15 residues. Here the CDR3 reads CSVAPRLQGALGYAF. The CDR3 DNA reads as TGCAGCGTGGCCCCCCGCCTACAGGGGGCCCTTGGCTACGCCTTC.

In the case of this clonotype: Its ends do not fully match the called genes, so a read error is possible. The V and J genes are TRBV5-4 and TRBJ2-2; TRBD2 is a possible D gene (5 bases). In germline, CDR1 is SGHNT, CDR2 YYREEE (reference sequence). The CDR3 covers 15 residues. This CDR3 is CASSRKTASTGELFF. As DNA, the CDR3 is TGTGCCAGTAGCCGAAAGACGGCCAGCACCGGGGAACTGTTTTTT.

With respect to this clonotype: The conserved phenylalanine or tryptophan normally closing the CDR3 is absent here, so this likely arose from a read error. This rearrangement joins TRBV11-2 to TRBJ2-7, with TRBD1 matching 9 bases. Germline V CDR1 and CDR2: SGHAT, FQNNGV. With V trimmed by 11 bases and J by 5 bases, 16 bases remained unmatched. The CDR3 is 15 residues long. In nucleotides, the CDR3 is TGTGCCCGCGGCTTACGATGGACAGGGGAAAACGAGCAGTACTTA. Protein sequence: CARGLRWTGENEQYL.

CDR3 nucleotide sequence: TGTGCCAGCACCCGGACTGGTAGGAGTTACGAGCAGTACTTC. The encoded protein is CASTRTGRSYEQYF. The rearrangement uses TRBV6-5 and TRBJ2-7; a possible D gene is TRBD2 (5 bases). Germline loops: CDR1 MNHEY, CDR2 SVGAGI. This CDR3 spans 14 amino acids. V was shortened by 7 bases and J by 4 bases, with 17 bases between the two germline ends.

With respect to this clonotype: The junction departs from germline at one end; a sequencing error may be responsible. The chain couples TRBV12-3 or TRBV12-4 to TRBJ2-3; TRBD1 matches at 10 bases. This CDR3 spans 16 amino acids. This CDR3 reads CASGFDGTGAPDTQYF. CDR3 DNA sequence: TGTGCCAGCGGTTTTGACGGGACAGGGGCCCCAGATACGCAGTATTTT.